These T cell receptor beta chains were read from a single sample in a study of shared clonotypes between healthy human individuals. This table comes from immunoSEQ multiplex PCR, and its TCRdb copy is limited to in-frame clones, with some not included. This repertoire shows over a million clones, more than 75% found once; its top ten account for roughly 0.56%. Sequencing input: memory CD4+ T cells from PBMCs. The receptors here all came from a young man in good health. Some clones in this sample may be carry-over from other donors' samples. The CDR3 runs from the conserved cysteine through the conserved F or W. A D gene is named only where the DNA matches it firmly. Size is omitted from some rows. Given values are once, few, many or a class for expanded clones.

>-|14|-|TRBJ1-4|TRBV30
TGTGCCTGGAGTGGGAGACAAGTAAATGAAAAACTGTTTTTT
CAWSGRQVNEKLFF
>-|12|-|TRBJ2-3|TRBV5-1
TGCGCCAGCAGCTCCCCCGGGGATACGCAGTATTTT
CASSSPGDTQYF
>-|12|-|TRBJ2-5|TRBV11-3
TGTGCCAGCAGCTTAGAAGGAGAGACCCAGTACTTC
CASSLEGETQYF
>-|11|few|TRBJ1-1|TRBV30
TGTGCCTGGAGTGTAAGGTCTGAAGCTTTCTTT
CAWSVRSEAFF
>TRBD2|18|-|TRBJ2-1|TRBV5-5
TGTGCCAGCAGCTTGGCCTCGGGACTAGCACTATCCCCCAATGAGCAGTTCTTC
CASSLASGLALSPNEQFF
>-|12|-|TRBJ2-1|TRBV30
TGTGCCTGGTCGCCCGAAGTTCATGAGCAGTTCTTC
CAWSPEVHEQFF
>-|13|many|TRBJ1-1|TRBV6-5
TGTGCCAGCAGTTACGCCATGAACACTGAAGCTTTCTTT
CASSYAMNTEAFF
>TRBD2|15|-|TRBJ2-5|TRBV10-3
TGTGCCATCAGGTCGGCGACTAGCGGACAAGAGACCCAGTACTTC
CAIRSATSGQETQYF
>-|15|-|TRBJ1-4|TRBV19
TGTGCCAGTAATGCAGGACCCGCAACTAATGAAAAACTGTTTTTT
CASNAGPATNEKLFF
>-|13|few|TRBJ1-2|TRBV28
TGTGCTGGCTGGGACGGGAGGACCTATGGCTACACCTTC
CAGWDGRTYGYTF
>-|15|few|TRBJ2-3|TRBV5-8
TGTGCCAGCAGCTTAGTGGTACAGAACACAGATACGCAGTATTTT
CASSLVVQNTDTQYF
>TRBD1|16|-|TRBJ2-5|TRBV5-1
TGCGCCAGCCTTAAGACTGGACAGGCCCTACAAGAGACCCAGTACTTC
CASLKTGQALQETQYF
>TRBD2|16|-|TRBJ2-1|TRBV4-1
TGCGCCAGCAGCCAAGCTAGCGGGAGGCAAAACAATGAGCAGTTCTTC
CASSQASGRQNNEQFF
>-|13|-|TRBJ2-7|TRBV27
TGTGCCAGCAGTTTTAACAGTGCCTACGAGCAGTACTTC
CASSFNSAYEQYF
>-|17|-|TRBJ2-7|TRBV7-9
TGTGCCAGCAGCTCCTTCTCCCAGGGGACCTACTCCTACGAGCAGTACTTC
CASSSFSQGTYSYEQYF
>-|13|few|TRBJ1-2|TRBV5-1
TGCGCCAGCAGCCCCCCAGGCGGATATGGCTACACCTTC
CASSPPGGYGYTF
>TRBD1|16|few|TRBJ1-2|TRBV7-8
TGTGCCAGCAGCTTAGCCCGGGACAGGGAGCAGTATGGCTACACCTTC
CASSLARDREQYGYTF
>-|17|-|TRBJ2-7|TRBV27
TGTGCCAGCAGAGGGCTAGCCGTCGGTGCGAGAAGGTACGAGCAGTACTTC
CASRGLAVGARRYEQYF
>TRBD1|15|few|TRBJ2-7|TRBV7-3
TGTGCCAGCAGCATATCCGGGACAGGGGCATACGAGCAGTACTTC
CASSISGTGAYEQYF
>TRBD1|15|-|TRBJ1-1|TRBV5-6
TGTGCCAGCAGCCTTCTACAGGGGGCAAGGACTGAAGCTTTCTTT
CASSLLQGARTEAFF
>-|13|-|TRBJ1-2|TRBV28
TGTGCCAGCAGTTCAGCGGTCCTTCCAGGCTACACCTTC
CASSSAVLPGYTF
>TRBD1|15|-|TRBJ2-3|TRBV7-6
TGTGCCAGCAGCTTAAGGACAGGGGGCGCCGATACGCAGTATTTT
CASSLRTGGADTQYF
>-|15|-|TRBJ1-5|TRBV19
TGTGCCAGTAACCCGGGGGTATATAGCAATCAGCCCCAGCATTTT
CASNPGVYSNQPQHF
>-|14|-|TRBJ2-3|TRBV6-1
TGTGCCAGCAGTGGGTTGACAGGCACAGATACGCAGTATTTT
CASSGLTGTDTQYF
>TRBD2|17|-|TRBJ2-1|TRBV28
TGTGCCAGCAGCCCGGTCAAAGGACTAGCGGCATACAATGAGCAGTTCTTC
CASSPVKGLAAYNEQFF
>-|14|-|TRBJ2-5|TRBV5-1
TGTGCCAGCAGCCCCTCCCCGGGATTGGAGACCCAGTACTTC
CASSPSPGLETQYF
>-|13|-|TRBJ1-1|TRBV18
TGTGCCAGCTCATCGGACCGCGGGGAGGAAGCTTTCTTT
CASSSDRGEEAFF
>-|11|-|TRBJ1-1|TRBV20-1
TGCAGTGCTAGAGTCGAGCGGGGGGCAGCCTTT
CSARVERGAAF
>-|15|few|TRBJ1-3|TRBV9
TGTGCCAGCAGCGTAGAAGGTTTCTCTGGAAACACCATATATTTT
CASSVEGFSGNTIYF
>TRBD2|15|-|TRBJ2-7|TRBV4-1
TGCGCCAGCAGCCATGCGGGAGCTTCGGGCTACGAGCAGTACTTC
CASSHAGASGYEQYF
>TRBD1|16|many|TRBJ2-3|TRBV28
TGTGCCAGCAGTTCAGACAGGGGCGTGAGCACAGATACGCAGTATTTT
CASSSDRGVSTDTQYF
>-|15|-|TRBJ2-5|TRBV29-1
TGCAGCGTTGTTCGAGCGGGTCCTTTACGGGAGACCCAGTACTTC
CSVVRAGPLRETQYF
>-|15|-|TRBJ2-7|TRBV5-4
TGTGCCAGCAGCAACCGACAGAAATACTCCTACGAGCAGTACTTC
CASSNRQKYSYEQYF
>TRBD2|14|-|TRBJ2-7|TRBV2
TGTGCCGGTTCTAGACTAGCGGGAGCGTACGAGCAGTACTTC
CAGSRLAGAYEQYF
>-|17|-|TRBJ2-1|TRBV28
TGTGCCAGCAGTTTCTCGTGGGTGGCGGACCTCCACAATGAGCAGTTCTTC
CASSFSWVADLHNEQFF
>TRBD2|14|-|TRBJ2-7|TRBV5-1
TGCGCCAGCAGCCCCGCGAGCGGGATCTACGAGCAGTACTTC
CASSPASGIYEQYF